Presented here are 23 T cell receptor beta chains from one specimen sequenced in a study of T cells in Graves' hyperthyroidism and ophthalmopathy. RNA transcripts served as the template for amplifying TCR beta CDR3 regions. HTBI primers were used for first-round RT-PCR of the TCR CDR3. TCRdb processed the multiplex PCR reads anew with MiXCR; each CDR3 protein has one entry. The repertoire holds some 270,000 distinct CDR3 sequences, with roughly 14% as singletons. The sequencing input was blood. These receptors were collected from a woman aged 25 to 39 with Graves' hyperthyroidism that later progressed to Graves' ophthalmopathy.

This clonotype came up many times. V usage is TRBV28 and J usage is TRBJ1-3; D is possibly TRBD1 (5 bases). In germline, CDR1 is MDHEN, CDR2 SYDVKM. Trimming left V 3 bases short and J 0 bases short, with 9 bases between. The CDR3 sequence is 15 residues long. The CDR3, as DNA: TGTGCCAGCAGTTTCGGGGCAGTCTCTGGAAACACCATATATTTT. As protein: CASSFGAVSGNTIYF.

This clonotype was found many times. The rearrangement uses TRBV6-2 or TRBV6-3 and TRBJ2-2; D is undetermined. CDR3 size: 11 residues. Germline V gives CDR1 MNHEY, CDR2 SVGEGT. Trimming shortened V by 5 bases and J by 5 bases, and 3 bases separated the two germline ends. The CDR3: CASSKTGELFF. For the CDR3, the DNA is TGTGCCAGCAGTAAAACCGGGGAGCTGTTTTTT.

This clonotype was detected many times. The chain couples TRBV30 to TRBJ2-7, with no clear D. V dropped 2 bases and J dropped 2 bases, with 19 bases sitting between them. Germline CDR1 GTSNPN, CDR2 SVGIG (reference sequence). The CDR3 extends over 16 amino acids. Here the CDR3 DNA reads TGTGCCTGGAGTCCCACCGCCGATTTCTTAACCTACGAGCAGTACTTC. It is translated as CAWSPTADFLTYEQYF.

This clonotype was seen at least ten times. The chain joins TRBV11-2 to TRBJ2-7, with D perhaps assigned TRBD1 or TRBD2 (5 bases each). Per germline, CDR1 SGHAT and CDR2 FQNNGV. The CDR3 is made up of 15 amino acids. The ends were cut back, 0 bases at V and 9 bases at J, with 18 bases in the middle. CDR3 residues: CASSLEGTEPWGQYF. CDR3 DNA sequence: TGTGCCAGCAGCTTAGAAGGGACGGAACCGTGGGGGCAGTACTTC. Combining the CDR3 with reference TRBV11-2 and TRBJ2-7 gives the whole variable domain EAGVAQSPRYKIIEKRQSVAFWCNPISGHATLYWYQQILGQGPKLLIQFQNNGVVDDSQLPKDRFSAERLKGVDSTLKIQPAKLEDSAVYLCASSLEGTEPWGQYFGPGTRLTVT.

This clonotype was seen many times. V usage is TRBV7-8 and J usage is TRBJ2-3, with D perhaps matching TRBD1 or TRBD2 (10 bases each). Germline CDR1 reads SGHVS; CDR2 reads FQNEAQ. Trimming left V 5 bases short and J 0 bases short, with 24 bases between. This CDR3 comprises 19 residues. CDR3 loop: CASSPRQGAAGGSTDTQYF. The CDR3, as DNA: TGTGCCAGCAGCCCCCGACAGGGGGCAGCGGGAGGGAGCACAGATACGCAGTATTTT.

The sample holds a few counts of this clonotype. A much larger clone differs by one base, so this may be a read error. The chain joins TRBV11-2 to TRBJ2-3; D perhaps matches TRBD1 (6 bases). From germline, CDR1 is SGHAT and CDR2 FQNNGV. V lost 5 bases to trimming and J lost 0 bases, with 18 bases between them. The CDR3 consists of 17 residues. The CDR3 DNA is TGTGCCAGCAGCGAAGACAGGTGGTGTGCTAGCACAGATACGCAGTATTTT. Translated, it gives CASSEDRWCASTDTQYF.

This clonotype was picked up many times. The chain recombines TRBV6-2 or TRBV6-3 with TRBJ1-2; D gene uncertain. Germline V lookup: CDR1 MNHEY, CDR2 SVGEGT. The CDR3 extends over 16 amino acids. Trimming shortened V by 7 bases and J by 4 bases, and 22 bases separated the two germline ends. CDR3: CASKGNNLNYSYGYTF. The CDR3 nucleotides are TGTGCCAGCAAAGGGAACAACCTTAACTATAGCTATGGCTACACCTTC.

This clonotype has a count of ten or more. The chain is built from TRBV7-2 and TRBJ2-7; a weak D match, TRBD2 (6 bases). V was trimmed by 7 bases and J by 6 bases, leaving 19 bases between them. The CDR3 length is 14 residues. Germline V gives CDR1 SGHTA, CDR2 FQGNSA. The CDR3 sequence is CASTKGPTSSEQYF. Written as DNA, the CDR3 is TGTGCCAGCACTAAGGGACCTACTAGCTCCGAGCAGTACTTC.

Notes on this clonotype: A much larger clone is a single base away; this may be a read error. V and J are TRBV20-1 and TRBJ2-2; 10 bases match TRBD2. The J segment lost 7 bases and the V segment lost 3 bases, leaving 8 bases of the junction unmatched. The CDR3 length is 15 residues. Germline assignment: CDR1 DFQATT and CDR2 SNEGSKA (reference sequence). The CDR3 loop is CSARISGRMNGELFF. The CDR3 DNA reads as TGCAGTGCTAGGATTAGCGGGAGGATGAACGGGGAGCTGTTTTTT.

This chain uses TRBV11-2 with TRBJ1-2; 9 nucleotides match TRBD1. Germline CDR1 and CDR2: SGHAT and FQNNGV. J gave up 8 bases and V 4 bases, and 11 bases lay outside the gene matches. The CDR3 totals 15 residues. The CDR3 DNA reads TGTGCCAGCAGCTCCCCGGGACAGGGTGTTTACGGCTACACCTTC. Its protein product is CASSSPGQGVYGYTF. Looking up the rest from reference TRBV11-2 and TRBJ1-2 gives the full variable domain: EAGVAQSPRYKIIEKRQSVAFWCNPISGHATLYWYQQILGQGPKLLIQFQNNGVVDDSQLPKDRFSAERLKGVDSTLKIQPAKLEDSAVYLCASSSPGQGVYGYTFGSGTRLTVV.

At least ten counts were recorded for this clonotype. The DNA for the CDR3 is TGTGCCAGTAGTTCTACAGGGGGTCGAGCTGAAGCTTTCTTT. It yields the protein CASSSTGGRAEAFF. The chain is built from TRBV19 and TRBJ1-1; 8 bases agree with TRBD1. This CDR3 spans 14 amino acids. V shed 5 bases, J shed 6 bases, and the junction held 8 bases outside the gene matches. Germline V gives CDR1 LNHDA, CDR2 SQIVND (reference sequence).

This clonotype came up many times. The chain joins TRBV30 to TRBJ2-2; possibly TRBD2 for D (6 bases). From germline, CDR1 is GTSNPN and CDR2 SVGIG (reference sequence). The CDR3 has 14 residues. Trimming shortened V by 4 bases and J by 4 bases, and 13 bases separated the two germline ends. The CDR3 loop is CAWKISGGTGELFF. As DNA, the CDR3 is TGTGCCTGGAAGATTAGCGGAGGCACCGGGGAGCTGTTTTTT.

This clonotype was seen repeatedly, ten times or more. The chain carries TRBV7-2 and TRBJ2-1; D may correspond to TRBD1 or TRBD2 (5 bases each). The CDR3 is made up of 18 amino acids. Germline values: CDR1 SGHTA, CDR2 FQGNSA. Trimming cost V 5 bases and J 5 bases, with 25 bases left between them. CDR3 sequence (DNA): TGTGCCAGCAGCGTCAACTGGGGCGGGCGGCAACACCACAATGAGCAGTTCTTC. It encodes CASSVNWGGRQHHNEQFF.

This clonotype occurred a few times. This chain connects TRBV24-1 to TRBJ1-3; perhaps TRBD1 as D (6 bases). The CDR3 extends over 14 amino acids. The germline CDR1 and CDR2 sequences are KGHDR and SFDVKD. V was cut by 3 bases and J by 4 bases, with 9 bases left in between. The DNA for the CDR3 is TGTGCCACCAGTGATGGGGGGCAAGGAAACACCATATATTTT. Its protein is CATSDGGQGNTIYF.

The CDR3 region is CASSGGQGVYSNQPQHF. DNA for the CDR3: TGTGCCAGCAGCGGTGGACAGGGGGTTTATAGCAATCAGCCCCAGCATTTT. The chain carries TRBV7-9 and TRBJ1-5; 10 positions agree with TRBD1. With 5 bases clipped from V and 0 bases from J, the junction kept 7 bases outside the gene matches. The CDR3 has 17 residues. The V gene's germline CDR1 is SEHNR and CDR2 FQNEAQ (reference sequence). Full variable domain (remainder filled in from reference TRBV7-9 and TRBJ1-5): DTGVSQNPRHKITKRGQNVTFRCDPISEHNRLYWYRQTLGQGPEFLTYFQNEAQLEKSRLLSDRFSAERPKGSFSTLEIQRTEQGDSAMYLCASSGGQGVYSNQPQHFGDGTRLSIL.

Only a few counts were recorded for this clonotype. This chain links TRBV9 with TRBJ2-7; a possible D gene is TRBD2 (6 bases). V gave up 0 bases and J gave up 3 bases, with 13 bases separating them. CDR3 length: 15 amino acids. Per germline, CDR1 SGDLS and CDR2 YYNGEE. The CDR3 coding sequence is TGTGCCAGCAGCGTAGCGGGGGAAACAGGCTACGAGCAGTACTTC. Translation gives CASSVAGETGYEQYF.

This CDR3 is CASRKTGAAHGYTF. CDR3 DNA: TGTGCCAGCAGGAAGACAGGGGCGGCGCATGGCTACACCTTC. The chain joins TRBV27 to TRBJ1-2, with 8 bases lining up with TRBD1. J was trimmed by 6 bases and V by 6 bases; bases with no gene match: 9. CDR1 is MNHEY, CDR2 SMNVEV, per germline (reference sequence). The CDR3 is 14 residues long.

In its sample, this clonotype was seen many times. V and J are TRBV7-9 and TRBJ1-3; D gene unclear. The V and J ends lost 2 bases and 0 bases respectively, with 8 bases between them. The CDR3 runs to 15 residues. Germline CDR1 reads SEHNR; CDR2 reads FQNEAQ (reference sequence). CDR3 nucleotide sequence: TGTGCCAGCAGCTTAACCGACCTCTCTGGAAACACCATATATTTT. Translation gives CASSLTDLSGNTIYF.

In this sample, this clonotype turned up many times. The chain employs TRBV7-3 and TRBJ2-1, with 13 positions matching TRBD2. The CDR3 has 16 residues. Trimming at V came to 5 bases and at J to 6 bases, leaving 7 bases not matched to a gene. Per the germline V gene, CDR1 is SGHTA and CDR2 is FQGTGA. CDR3 protein: CASSPHTSGRANEQFF. The CDR3 nucleotides read TGTGCCAGCAGCCCTCATACTAGCGGGAGGGCCAATGAGCAGTTCTTC.

This clonotype has ten or more counts. V and J are TRBV7-9 and TRBJ2-1, with D uncertain. This CDR3 contains 16 residues. Between the trimmed V and J ends, which lost 5 bases and 0 bases, there was a span of 14 bases. CDR1 and CDR2 (germline): SEHNR, FQNEAQ (reference sequence). In nucleotides, the CDR3 is TGTGCCAGCAGCCTTAAGACTTCCATCTCCTACAATGAGCAGTTCTTC. Translating gives CASSLKTSISYNEQFF.

This clonotype was recorded a few times. The CDR3 bases are TGTGCCACCAGTGATAGACAGGGAAGGGAGAGCTCCTACAATGAGCAGTTCTTC. This translates into CATSDRQGRESSYNEQFF. The V and J genes are TRBV24-1 and TRBJ2-1, with TRBD1 matching over 7 bases. J was trimmed by 0 bases and V by 3 bases; bases with no gene match: 10. This CDR3 has 18 residues. CDR1 is KGHDR and CDR2 is SFDVKD in the germline V gene.

This clonotype has a count of ten or more. The gene calls are TRBV27 and TRBJ2-7; no firm D call. The CDR3 runs to 14 residues. V lost 8 bases and J lost 1, with 15 bases in between. The germline V gene encodes CDR1 MNHEY and CDR2 SMNVEV (reference sequence). The DNA for the CDR3 is TGTGCCAGCGCTTCTTTGGTAATGTCCTACGAGCAGTACTTC. It is translated as CASASLVMSYEQYF.

The chain carries TRBV6-1 and TRBJ2-2; no reliable D call. The CDR3 covers 14 residues. Trimming removed 11 bases from V and 2 bases from J, with 15 bases in between. CDR1 and CDR2 (germline): MNHNS, SASEGT. The CDR3, as DNA: TGTGCCCTTCGTGCGTCTGCCAACACCGGGGAGCTGTTTTTT. This encodes CALRASANTGELFF.